This paragraph covers one T cell receptor beta chain sequence. Other DNA sequences of this sample code for an identical CDR3. Assay used: immunoSEQ multiplex PCR; TCRdb lists only in-frame clones, some missing. This sample has 540,000 or so clones; about 89% occur once, and the top ten carry about 8.2%. V lost 5 bases, J lost 8 bases, and 6 bases lay in between. In germline, CDR1 is MDHEN, CDR2 SYDVKM. This CDR3 comprises 11 residues. The source of the sample is a study of blood T cell repertoires in COVID-19. The wider study: PBMCs, B-cell-depleted T cells, or T cells were the source of the cDNA or gDNA that made up the material.

The sample was peripheral blood. This chain links TRBV28 with TRBJ1-4, with no clear D. This receptor was identified in a woman aged 45-59 years with COVID-19, enrolled during active disease. CDR3 in amino acids: CASSPREKLFF. As DNA, the CDR3 is TGTGCCAGCAGTCCCCGGGAAAAACTGTTTTTT. The complete variable domain, with remaining parts taken from reference TRBV28 and TRBJ1-4, reads DVKVTQSSRYLVKRTGEKVFLECVQDMDHENMFWYRQDPGLGLRLIYFSYDVKMKEKGDIPEGYSVSREKKERFSLILESASTNQTSMYLCASSPREKLFFGSGTQLSVL.